This T cell receptor (beta chain) was documented in a study of T cell repertoires in ileal Crohn's disease. Study observations and caveats: Clonal expansions were more frequent in active smokers than non-smokers at surgery.

This clone appeared a few times. Its antigen is not identified. Sequenced by immunoSEQ multiplex PCR; TCRdb stores in-frame clones only, minus some. The table includes a few thousand clones, about 80% detected once. Trimming removed 7 bases from V and 5 bases from J, with 17 bases in between. The V gene's germline CDR1 is SGHNT and CDR2 YENEEA. The CDR3 sequence is 14 residues long. The sample consisted of ileal tissue. This chain links TRBV11-3 with TRBJ1-1, with D unresolved. The source of this sequence is an adult with Crohn's disease. The CDR3 DNA reads TGTGCCAGCACCAGTGGTGGGCAAGGAACTGAAGCTTTCTTT. It codes for CASTSGGQGTEAFF.